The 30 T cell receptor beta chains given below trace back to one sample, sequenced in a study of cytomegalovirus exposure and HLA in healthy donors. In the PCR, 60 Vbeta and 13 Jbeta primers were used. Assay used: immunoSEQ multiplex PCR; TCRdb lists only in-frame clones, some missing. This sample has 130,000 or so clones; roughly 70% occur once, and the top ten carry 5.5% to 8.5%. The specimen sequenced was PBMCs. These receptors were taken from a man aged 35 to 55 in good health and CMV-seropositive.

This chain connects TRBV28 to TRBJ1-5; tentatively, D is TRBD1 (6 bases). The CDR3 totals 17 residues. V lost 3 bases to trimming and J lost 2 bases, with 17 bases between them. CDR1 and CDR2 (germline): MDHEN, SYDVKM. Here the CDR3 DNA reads TGTGCCAGCAGTTTTATGGATGGGGCAGGGGGCAATCAGCCCCAGCATTTT. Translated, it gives CASSFMDGAGGNQPQHF.

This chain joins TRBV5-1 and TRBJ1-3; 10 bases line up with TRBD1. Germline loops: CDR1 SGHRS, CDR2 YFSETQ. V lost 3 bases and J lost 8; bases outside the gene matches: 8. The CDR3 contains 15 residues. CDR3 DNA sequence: TGCGCCAGCAGCTGGACCCGGGACAGGGGAGACACCATATATTTT. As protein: CASSWTRDRGDTIYF.

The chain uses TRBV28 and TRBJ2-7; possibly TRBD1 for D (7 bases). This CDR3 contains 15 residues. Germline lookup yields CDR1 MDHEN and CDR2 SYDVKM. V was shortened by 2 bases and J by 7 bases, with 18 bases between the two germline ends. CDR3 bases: TGTGCCAGCAGTTTACCTCAGGGGGGCCGTGTTGAGCAGTACTTC. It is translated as CASSLPQGGRVEQYF.

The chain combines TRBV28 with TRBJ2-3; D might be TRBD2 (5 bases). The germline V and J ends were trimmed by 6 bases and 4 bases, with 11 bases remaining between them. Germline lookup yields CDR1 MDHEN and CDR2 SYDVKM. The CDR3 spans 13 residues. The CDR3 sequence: CASSTRVPDTQYF. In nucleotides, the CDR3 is TGTGCCAGCAGCACTAGAGTCCCAGATACGCAGTATTTT.

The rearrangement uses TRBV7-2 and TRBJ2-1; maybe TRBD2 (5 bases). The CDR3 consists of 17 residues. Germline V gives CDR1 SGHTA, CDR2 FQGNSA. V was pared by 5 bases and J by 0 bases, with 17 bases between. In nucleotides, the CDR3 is TGTGCCAGCAGCCTCCGGGTTGGACGGGGCTCCTACAATGAGCAGTTCTTC. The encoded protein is CASSLRVGRGSYNEQFF.

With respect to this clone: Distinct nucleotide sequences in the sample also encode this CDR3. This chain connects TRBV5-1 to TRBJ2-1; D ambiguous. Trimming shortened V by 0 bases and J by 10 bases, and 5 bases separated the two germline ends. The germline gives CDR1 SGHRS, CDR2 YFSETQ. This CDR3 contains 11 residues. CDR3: CASSLGQEQFF. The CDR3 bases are TGCGCCAGCAGCTTGGGGCAGGAGCAGTTCTTC. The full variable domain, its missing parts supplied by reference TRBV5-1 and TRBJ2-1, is KAGVTQTPRYLIKTRGQQVTLSCSPISGHRSVSWYQQTPGQGLQFLFEYFSETQRNKGNFPGRFSGRQFSNSRSEMNVSTLELGDSALYLCASSLGQEQFFGPGTRLTVL.

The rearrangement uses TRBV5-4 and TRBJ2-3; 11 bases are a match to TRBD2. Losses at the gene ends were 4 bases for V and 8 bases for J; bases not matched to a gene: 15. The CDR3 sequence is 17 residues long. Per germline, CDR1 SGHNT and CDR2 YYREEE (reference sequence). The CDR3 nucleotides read TGTGCCAGCAGCCTGAAGACTAGCGGGAAACCCACGAGTACGCAGTATTTT. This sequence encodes CASSLKTSGKPTSTQYF.

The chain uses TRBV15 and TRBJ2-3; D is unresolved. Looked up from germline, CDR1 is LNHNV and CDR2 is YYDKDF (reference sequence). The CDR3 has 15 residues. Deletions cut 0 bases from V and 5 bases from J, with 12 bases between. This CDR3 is CATSRDIDKGDTQYF. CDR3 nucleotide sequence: TGTGCCACCAGCAGAGATATAGACAAAGGAGATACGCAGTATTTT.

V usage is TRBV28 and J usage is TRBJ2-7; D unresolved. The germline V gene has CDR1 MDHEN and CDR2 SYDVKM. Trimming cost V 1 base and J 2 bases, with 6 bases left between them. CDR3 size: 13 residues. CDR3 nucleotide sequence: TGTGCCAGCAGTTTATTACAGACCTACGAGCAGTACTTC. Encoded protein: CASSLLQTYEQYF.

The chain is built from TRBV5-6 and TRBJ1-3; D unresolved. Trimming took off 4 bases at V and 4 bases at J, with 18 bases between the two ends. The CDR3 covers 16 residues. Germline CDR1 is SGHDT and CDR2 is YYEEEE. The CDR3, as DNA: TGTGCCAGCAGCCCCACCCCGGCCTCGGGGGGAAACACCATATATTTT. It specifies CASSPTPASGGNTIYF.

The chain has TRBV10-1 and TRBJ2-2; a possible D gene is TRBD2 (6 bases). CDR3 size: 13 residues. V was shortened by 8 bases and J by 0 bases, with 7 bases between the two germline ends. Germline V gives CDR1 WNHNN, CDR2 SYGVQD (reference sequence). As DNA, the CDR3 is TGCGCCAGCCGGGACTCGAACACCGGGGAGCTGTTTTTT. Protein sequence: CASRDSNTGELFF.

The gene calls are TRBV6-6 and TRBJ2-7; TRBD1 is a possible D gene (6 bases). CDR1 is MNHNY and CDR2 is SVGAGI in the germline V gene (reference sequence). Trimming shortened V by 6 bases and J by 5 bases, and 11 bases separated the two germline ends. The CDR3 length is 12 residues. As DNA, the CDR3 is TGTGCCAGCAGCCCTACAGGGAACGAGCAGTACTTC. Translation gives CASSPTGNEQYF.

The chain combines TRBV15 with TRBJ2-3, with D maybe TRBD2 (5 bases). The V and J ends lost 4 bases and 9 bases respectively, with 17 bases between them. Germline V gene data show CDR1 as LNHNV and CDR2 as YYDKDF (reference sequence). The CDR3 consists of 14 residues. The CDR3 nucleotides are TGTGCCACCAGCATTTACCGGGAAGCCGGCACGCAGTATTTT. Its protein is CATSIYREAGTQYF.

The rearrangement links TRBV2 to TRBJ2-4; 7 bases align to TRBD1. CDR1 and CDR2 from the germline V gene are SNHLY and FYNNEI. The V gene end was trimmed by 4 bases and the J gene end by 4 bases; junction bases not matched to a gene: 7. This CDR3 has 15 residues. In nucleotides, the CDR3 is TGTGCCAGCAGTGGAACCGGGACAGCGAAAAACATTCAGTACTTC. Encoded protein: CASSGTGTAKNIQYF.

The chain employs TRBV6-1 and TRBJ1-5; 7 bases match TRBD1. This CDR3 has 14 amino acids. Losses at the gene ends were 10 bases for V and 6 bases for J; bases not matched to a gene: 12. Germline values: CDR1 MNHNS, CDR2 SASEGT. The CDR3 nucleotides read TGTGCCACCCTGCTCGGACAGGTGGGTCAGCCCCAGCATTTT. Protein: CATLLGQVGQPQHF.

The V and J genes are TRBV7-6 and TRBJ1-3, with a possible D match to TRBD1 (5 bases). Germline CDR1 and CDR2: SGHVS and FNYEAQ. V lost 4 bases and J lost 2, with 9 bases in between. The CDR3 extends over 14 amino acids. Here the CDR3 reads CASSSRTTGNTIYF. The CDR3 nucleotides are TGTGCCAGCAGCTCGAGGACAACTGGAAACACCATATATTTT. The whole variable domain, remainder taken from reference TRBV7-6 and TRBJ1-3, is GAGVSQSPRYKVTKRGQDVALRCDPISGHVSLYWYRQALGQGPEFLTYFNYEAQQDKSGLPNDRFSAERPEGSISTLTIQRTEQRDSAMYRCASSSRTTGNTIYFGEGSWLTVV.

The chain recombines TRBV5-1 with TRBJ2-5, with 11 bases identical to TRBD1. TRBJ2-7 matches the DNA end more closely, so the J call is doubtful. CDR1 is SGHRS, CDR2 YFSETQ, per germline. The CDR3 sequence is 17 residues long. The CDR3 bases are TGCGCCAGCAGTCCGGGGCCCCGGGGACAGGGGGGCGACGAGCAGTACTTC. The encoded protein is CASSPGPRGQGGDEQYF.

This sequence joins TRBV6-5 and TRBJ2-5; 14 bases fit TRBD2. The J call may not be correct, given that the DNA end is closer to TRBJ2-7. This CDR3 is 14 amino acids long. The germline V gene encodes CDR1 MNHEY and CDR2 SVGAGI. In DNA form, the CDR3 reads TGTGCCAGCAGCCCGACTAGCGGGAGGGTCGAGCAGTACTTC. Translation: CASSPTSGRVEQYF.

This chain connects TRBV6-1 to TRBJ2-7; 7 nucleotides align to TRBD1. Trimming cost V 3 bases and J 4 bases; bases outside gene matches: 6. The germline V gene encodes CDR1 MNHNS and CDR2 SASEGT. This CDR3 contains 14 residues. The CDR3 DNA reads TGTGCCAGCAGTGACGGGAACAGGGGTTACGAGCAGTACTTC. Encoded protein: CASSDGNRGYEQYF.

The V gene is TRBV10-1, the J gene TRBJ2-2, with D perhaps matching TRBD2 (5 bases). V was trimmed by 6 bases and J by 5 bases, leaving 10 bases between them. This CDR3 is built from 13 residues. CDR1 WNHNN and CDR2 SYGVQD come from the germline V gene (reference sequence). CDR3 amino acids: CASSPRRTGELFF. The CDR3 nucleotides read TGCGCCAGCAGCCCTAGGAGGACCGGGGAGCTGTTTTTT.

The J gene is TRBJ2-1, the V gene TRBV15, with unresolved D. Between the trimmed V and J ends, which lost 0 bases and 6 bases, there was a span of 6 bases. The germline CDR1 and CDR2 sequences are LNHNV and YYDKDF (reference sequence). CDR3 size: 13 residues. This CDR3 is CATSRDSGNEQFF. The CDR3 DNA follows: TGTGCCACCAGCAGAGACTCGGGCAATGAGCAGTTCTTC.

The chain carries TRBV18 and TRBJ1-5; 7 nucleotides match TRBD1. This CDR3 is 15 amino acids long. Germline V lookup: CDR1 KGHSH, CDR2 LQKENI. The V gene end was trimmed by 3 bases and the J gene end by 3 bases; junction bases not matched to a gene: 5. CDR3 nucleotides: TGTGCCAGCTCACCGGGACAGCTGGACAATCAGCCCCAGCATTTT. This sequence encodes CASSPGQLDNQPQHF. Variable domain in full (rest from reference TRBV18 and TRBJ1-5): NAGVMQNPRHLVRRRGQEARLRCSPMKGHSHVYWYRQLPEEGLKFMVYLQKENIIDESGMPKERFSAEFPKEGPSILRIQQVVRGDSAAYFCASSPGQLDNQPQHFGDGTRLSIL.

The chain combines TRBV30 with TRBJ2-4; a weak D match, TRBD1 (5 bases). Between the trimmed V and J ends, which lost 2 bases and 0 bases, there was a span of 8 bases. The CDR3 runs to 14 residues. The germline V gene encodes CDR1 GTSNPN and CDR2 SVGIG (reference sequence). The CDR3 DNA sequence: TGTGCCTGGAGTCCAGGGTTAGCCAAAAACATTCAGTACTTC. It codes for CAWSPGLAKNIQYF.

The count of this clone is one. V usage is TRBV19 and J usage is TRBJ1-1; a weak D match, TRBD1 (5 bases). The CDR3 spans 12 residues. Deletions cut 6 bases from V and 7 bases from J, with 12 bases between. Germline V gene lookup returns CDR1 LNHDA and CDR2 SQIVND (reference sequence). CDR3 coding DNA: TGTGCCAGTAGACCGTGGAGGGGTGAAGCTTTCTTT. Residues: CASRPWRGEAFF.

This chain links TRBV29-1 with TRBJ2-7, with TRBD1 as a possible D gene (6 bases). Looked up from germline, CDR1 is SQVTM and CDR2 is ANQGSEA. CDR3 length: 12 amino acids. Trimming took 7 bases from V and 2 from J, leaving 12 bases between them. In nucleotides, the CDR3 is TGCAGCGCCCAGGACAGTCCCTACGAGCAGTACTTC. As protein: CSAQDSPYEQYF.

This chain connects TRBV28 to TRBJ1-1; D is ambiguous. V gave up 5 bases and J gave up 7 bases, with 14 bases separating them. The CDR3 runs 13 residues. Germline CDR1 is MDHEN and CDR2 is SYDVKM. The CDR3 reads CASSLLSNLEAFF. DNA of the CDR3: TGTGCCAGCAGTCTGTTGTCTAACCTTGAAGCTTTCTTT. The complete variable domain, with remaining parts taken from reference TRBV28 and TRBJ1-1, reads DVKVTQSSRYLVKRTGEKVFLECVQDMDHENMFWYRQDPGLGLRLIYFSYDVKMKEKGDIPEGYSVSREKKERFSLILESASTNQTSMYLCASSLLSNLEAFFGQGTRLTVV.

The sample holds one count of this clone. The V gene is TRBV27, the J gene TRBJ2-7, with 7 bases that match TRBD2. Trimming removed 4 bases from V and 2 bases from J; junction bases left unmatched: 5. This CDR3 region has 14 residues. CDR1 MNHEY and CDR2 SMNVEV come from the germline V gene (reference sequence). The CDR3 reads CASSYGGRPYEQYF. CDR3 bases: TGTGCCAGCAGTTACGGCGGGAGACCCTACGAGCAGTACTTC.

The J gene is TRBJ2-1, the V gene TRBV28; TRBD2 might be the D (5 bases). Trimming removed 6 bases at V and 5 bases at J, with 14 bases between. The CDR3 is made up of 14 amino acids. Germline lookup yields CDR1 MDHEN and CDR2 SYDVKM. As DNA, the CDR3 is TGTGCCAGCAGCCCACGGACTGGGAACAATGAGCAGTTCTTC. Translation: CASSPRTGNNEQFF.

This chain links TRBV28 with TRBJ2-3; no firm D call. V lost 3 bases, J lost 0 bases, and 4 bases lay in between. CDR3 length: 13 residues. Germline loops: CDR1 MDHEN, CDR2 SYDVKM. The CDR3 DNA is TGTGCCAGCAGTTTTGGCAGCACAGATACGCAGTATTTT. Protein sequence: CASSFGSTDTQYF.

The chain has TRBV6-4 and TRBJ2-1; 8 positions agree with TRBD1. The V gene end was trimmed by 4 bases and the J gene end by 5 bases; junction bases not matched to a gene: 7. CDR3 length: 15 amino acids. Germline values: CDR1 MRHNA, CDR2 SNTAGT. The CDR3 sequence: CASSALRTGNNEQFF. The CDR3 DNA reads TGTGCCAGCAGTGCGCTTAGGACAGGGAACAATGAGCAGTTCTTC.